The 26 T cell receptor beta chains reported below all come from one sample, sequenced in a study of blood T cells in healthy people across ages. Alongside a J-beta primer mix, a sample-barcoded 5' primer served in a second PCR lasting about 7 to 11 cycles. TCRdb recomputed calls from the 5' RACE reads with MiXCR, one row per CDR3 protein. In the table there are about 1.5 million distinct CDR3 sequences, around 40% of which are singletons. Sequencing was carried out using blood. These TCRs come from a woman aged 18 to 35 in good health.

This clonotype came up a few times. V and J are TRBV6-1 and TRBJ2-3, with D tentatively TRBD1 (6 bases). CDR3 length: 14 residues. V shed 5 bases and J shed 6 bases, with 15 bases lying between them. Germline lookup yields CDR1 MNHNS and CDR2 SASEGT. This chain's CDR3 is CASSPQGVVDTQYF. CDR3 DNA: TGTGCCAGCAGTCCACAGGGCGTGGTCGATACGCAGTATTTT.

The chain recombines TRBV11-1 with TRBJ2-1, with D maybe TRBD2 (5 bases). The V end was cut by 5 bases, the J end by 10 bases, with 12 bases between. CDR3 length equals 12 residues. Per germline, CDR1 SGHAT and CDR2 FQDESV (reference sequence). CDR3 bases: TGTGCCAGCAGCCGAAGTCGGGAAGAGCAGTTCTTC. Translation gives CASSRSREEQFF.

V is TRBV24-1 and J is TRBJ1-3; D possibly corresponds to TRBD1 (5 bases). Germline loops: CDR1 KGHDR, CDR2 SFDVKD. CDR3 length: 13 amino acids. V lost 7 bases and J lost 4, with 10 bases in between. In nucleotides, the CDR3 is TGTGCCACCAGCGGGGACCTGGGAAACACCATATATTTT. This gives the protein CATSGDLGNTIYF.

This clonotype has a handful of counts. The chain combines TRBV20-1 with TRBJ1-5, with D maybe TRBD1 (5 bases). The CDR3 spans 14 residues. V was pared by 6 bases and J by 5 bases, with 17 bases between. Germline-derived CDR1 and CDR2 are DFQATT and SNEGSKA (reference sequence). The CDR3 loop reads CSAWGKGRDQPQHF. The CDR3, as DNA: TGCAGTGCGTGGGGGAAGGGTCGGGATCAGCCCCAGCATTTT.

The chain joins TRBV5-1 to TRBJ2-1; 9 positions match TRBD1. Germline V gene data show CDR1 as SGHRS and CDR2 as YFSETQ. CDR3 size: 16 residues. Germline trimming cut 3 bases from V and 10 bases from J; bases unmatched to any gene: 14. CDR3 loop: CASSSKTGTGSKEQFF. The CDR3 DNA sequence: TGCGCCAGCAGCTCGAAAACCGGGACAGGGTCGAAAGAGCAGTTCTTC.

The chain recombines TRBV20-1 with TRBJ2-7; 9 bases are shared with TRBD1. The V and J ends lost 4 bases and 3 bases, in that order; junction bases with no gene match: 4. The CDR3 has 13 residues. Germline V gene lookup returns CDR1 DFQATT and CDR2 SNEGSKA (reference sequence). Written as DNA, the CDR3 is TGCAGTGCTAACAGGGGGCCAGGCTACGAGCAGTACTTC. Translation: CSANRGPGYEQYF.

This clonotype was seen a handful of times. The chain employs TRBV7-2 and TRBJ1-1; maybe TRBD1 (5 bases). Between the trimmed V and J ends, which lost 3 bases and 8 bases, there was a span of 10 bases. The CDR3 loop spans 12 amino acids. Germline V lookup: CDR1 SGHTA, CDR2 FQGNSA. CDR3 residues: CASSFQGLEAFF. In DNA, the CDR3 is TGTGCCAGCAGCTTTCAGGGACTCGAAGCTTTCTTT.

The CDR3 bases are TGCAGTGCTTCAAGGGGGAGAAGTCAGCCCCAGCATTTT. Translated, it gives CSASRGRSQPQHF. V usage is TRBV20-1 and J usage is TRBJ1-5; D might be TRBD1 (6 bases). V was trimmed by 5 bases and J by 6 bases, leaving 14 bases between them. This CDR3 has 13 amino acids. Germline-derived CDR1 and CDR2 are DFQATT and SNEGSKA (reference sequence).

The V and J genes are TRBV7-9 and TRBJ2-7; D remains ambiguous. This CDR3 spans 14 amino acids. Trimming shortened V by 1 base and J by 2 bases, and 9 bases separated the two germline ends. CDR1 SEHNR and CDR2 FQNEAQ come from the germline V gene (reference sequence). CDR3 nucleotides: TGTGCCAGCAGCTTAGTTCAGGATACCTACGAGCAGTACTTC. Its translation: CASSLVQDTYEQYF. Looking up the rest from reference TRBV7-9 and TRBJ2-7 gives the full variable domain: DTGVSQNPRHKITKRGQNVTFRCDPISEHNRLYWYRQTLGQGPEFLTYFQNEAQLEKSRLLSDRFSAERPKGSFSTLEIQRTEQGDSAMYLCASSLVQDTYEQYFGPGTRLTVT.

The V and J genes are TRBV20-1 and TRBJ2-5; 10 bases align to TRBD2. Germline V gene lookup returns CDR1 DFQATT and CDR2 SNEGSKA (reference sequence). With 7 bases clipped from V and 11 bases from J, the junction kept 16 bases outside the gene matches. The CDR3 has 14 residues. The CDR3 coding sequence is TGCAGTGTGGTAGCGGGAGGCCCATTCAATGAGCAGTACTTC. It encodes CSVVAGGPFNEQYF.

For this clonotype: The germline gene is not matched at one end of the junction; a read error may be the cause. V usage is TRBV2 and J usage is TRBJ2-7; D is undetermined. Near its end, the DNA agrees better with TRBJ2-5, so the J call may be wrong. The CDR3 is 13 amino acids. CDR1 and CDR2 from the germline V gene are SNHLY and FYNNEI. CDR3 protein: CVSSEEFLETQYF. CDR3 DNA sequence: TGTGTCAGCAGTGAAGAGTTTTTGGAGACCCAGTACTTC.

Here the CDR3 reads CASSSLSASTKQYF. The CDR3 DNA reads TGTGCCAGCAGTTCCCTAAGCGCTTCTACGAAACAGTACTTC. The genes are TRBV6-2 or TRBV6-3 and TRBJ2-5; D not certain. CDR1 and CDR2 (germline): MNHEY, SVGEGT. The CDR3 runs 14 residues. Trimming took off 4 bases at V and 11 bases at J, with 20 bases between the two ends.

This clonotype has only one observation. An end of the junction differs from the germline gene, which may be a read error. The rearrangement uses TRBV4-1 and TRBJ2-2; D is perhaps TRBD2 (6 bases). The CDR3 spans 15 residues. Looked up from germline, CDR1 is MGHRA and CDR2 is YSYEKL. The CDR3 here is CDSSQGRGNTGELFF. CDR3 in DNA: TGCGACAGCAGCCAAGGGCGGGGGAACACCGGGGAGCTGTTTTTT.

This clonotype showed up just a few times. CDR3 residues: CSANAGSWEQYF. CDR3 DNA: TGCAGTGCCAATGCCGGCAGCTGGGAGCAGTACTTC. The gene calls are TRBV20-1 and TRBJ2-4, with D tentatively TRBD2 (5 bases). Germline assignment: CDR1 DFQATT and CDR2 SNEGSKA (reference sequence). V was shortened by 6 bases and J by 13 bases, with 19 bases between the two germline ends. The CDR3 consists of 12 residues.

This chain links TRBV7-8 with TRBJ2-5; D might be TRBD1 or TRBD2, each matching 6 bases. TRBJ2-7 explains the end of the DNA better; the J call may be wrong. The CDR3 sequence is 14 residues long. CDR1 and CDR2 from the germline V gene are SGHVS and FQNEAQ. This CDR3 is CASSSTGRSYEQYF. Here the CDR3 DNA reads TGTGCCAGCAGCAGTACAGGGAGGAGCTACGAGCAGTACTTC.

The V and J genes are TRBV20-1 and TRBJ1-5; D is uncertain. Germline-derived CDR1 and CDR2 are DFQATT and SNEGSKA (reference sequence). The V end lost 7 bases, the J end lost 7 bases, and 17 bases lay between the germline ends. The CDR3 runs 13 residues. The CDR3: CSVSWAVKQPQHF. The DNA of the CDR3 is TGCAGTGTTAGTTGGGCGGTTAAGCAGCCCCAGCATTTT.

The J gene is TRBJ2-1, the V gene TRBV29-1; D assignment may be TRBD1 or TRBD2 (5 bases each). The CDR3 is made up of 14 amino acids. V lost 7 bases, J lost 13 bases, and 26 bases lay in between. The germline V gene encodes CDR1 SQVTM and CDR2 ANQGSEA. Written as DNA, the CDR3 is TGCAGCGCCTACGGGACGGGGAACCAAGAGACCCAGTTCTTC. Amino acid sequence: CSAYGTGNQETQFF.

The V and J genes are TRBV6-4 and TRBJ2-1; D not resolved. The germline V and J ends were trimmed by 2 bases and 9 bases, with 8 bases remaining between them. The CDR3 loop spans 12 amino acids. Germline CDR1 reads MRHNA; CDR2 reads SNTAGT. CDR3 DNA sequence: TGTGCCAGCAGTGACGGTGTCGGTGAGCAGTTCTTC. It codes for CASSDGVGEQFF.

This clonotype was seen ten or more times. This chain connects TRBV29-1 to TRBJ2-7; TRBD2 agrees at 11 bases. With 6 bases clipped from V and 3 bases from J, the junction kept 4 bases outside the gene matches. Germline V CDR1 and CDR2: SQVTM, ANQGSEA. This CDR3 contains 13 residues. The CDR3 sequence: CSVGGLAGYEQYF. CDR3 sequence (DNA): TGCAGCGTCGGAGGACTAGCGGGCTACGAGCAGTACTTC.

This clonotype was counted a few times. This chain joins TRBV3-1 and TRBJ1-1; D is uncertain. The V gene's germline CDR1 is LGHDT and CDR2 YNNKEL (reference sequence). The CDR3 covers 15 residues. The germline V and J ends were trimmed by 0 bases and 6 bases, with 14 bases remaining between them. The CDR3 is CASSQDPANRAEAFF. The CDR3 nucleotides read TGTGCCAGCAGCCAAGATCCGGCAAATCGGGCTGAAGCTTTCTTT.

The gene calls are TRBV4-2 and TRBJ2-5, with D perhaps TRBD1 (6 bases). From germline, CDR1 is LGHNA and CDR2 YNFKEQ. The ends were cut back, 4 bases at V and 7 bases at J, with 19 bases in the middle. CDR3 size: 15 residues. The CDR3 loop reads CASSRDRGHGSTQYF. In DNA form, the CDR3 reads TGTGCCAGCAGCCGAGATCGGGGACACGGTTCGACCCAGTACTTC.

The J gene is TRBJ1-6, the V gene TRBV25-1, with D possibly being TRBD1 (5 bases). Trimming took off 3 bases at V and 11 bases at J, with 11 bases between the two ends. The germline V gene encodes CDR1 MGHDK and CDR2 SYGVNS. CDR3 length equals 13 residues. In DNA, the CDR3 is TGTGCCAGCAGTGATAATGGGGGTACACCCCTCCACTTT. Translating it yields CASSDNGGTPLHF.

The J gene is TRBJ1-1, the V gene TRBV4-1; D might be TRBD1 (5 bases). CDR3 length: 16 residues. The germline V gene has CDR1 MGHRA and CDR2 YSYEKL. V lost 6 bases and J 4 bases, leaving 21 bases between the germline ends. The CDR3 region has the DNA TGCGCCAGCAGGCTAGGTTGGCGCACTGGGGGCACTGAAGCTTTCTTT. Translation gives CASRLGWRTGGTEAFF.

This clonotype was observed at least ten times. This sequence joins TRBV6-2 or TRBV6-3 and TRBJ2-1; 14 nucleotides line up with TRBD2. From germline, CDR1 is MNHEY and CDR2 SVGEGT. J was trimmed by 8 bases and V by 9 bases; bases with no gene match: 3. The CDR3 covers 13 residues. For the CDR3, the DNA is TGTGCCAGTGGGACTAGCGGGGGTTATGAGCAGTTCTTC. It codes for CASGTSGGYEQFF.

A word on this clonotype: A much larger clone is a single base away; this may be a read error. This sequence joins TRBV20-1 and TRBJ2-5, with TRBD1 matching 8 bases. The J call may be in error: the DNA end matches TRBJ2-7 better. The germline CDR1 and CDR2 sequences are DFQATT and SNEGSKA (reference sequence). The CDR3 is made up of 14 amino acids. This CDR3 reads CNAREGQGNYEQYF. Here the CDR3 DNA reads TGCAATGCTAGAGAAGGACAGGGTAACTACGAGCAGTACTTC.

Written as DNA, the CDR3 is TGTGCCACCAGCAGGGGCAACCCGATTGGTGGCTACACCTTC. It yields the protein CATSRGNPIGGYTF. The chain joins TRBV15 to TRBJ1-2; D not resolved. The ends were cut back, 3 bases at V and 7 bases at J, with 15 bases in the middle. Germline V gene sequence: CDR1 LNHNV, CDR2 YYDKDF (reference sequence). The CDR3 extends over 14 amino acids.